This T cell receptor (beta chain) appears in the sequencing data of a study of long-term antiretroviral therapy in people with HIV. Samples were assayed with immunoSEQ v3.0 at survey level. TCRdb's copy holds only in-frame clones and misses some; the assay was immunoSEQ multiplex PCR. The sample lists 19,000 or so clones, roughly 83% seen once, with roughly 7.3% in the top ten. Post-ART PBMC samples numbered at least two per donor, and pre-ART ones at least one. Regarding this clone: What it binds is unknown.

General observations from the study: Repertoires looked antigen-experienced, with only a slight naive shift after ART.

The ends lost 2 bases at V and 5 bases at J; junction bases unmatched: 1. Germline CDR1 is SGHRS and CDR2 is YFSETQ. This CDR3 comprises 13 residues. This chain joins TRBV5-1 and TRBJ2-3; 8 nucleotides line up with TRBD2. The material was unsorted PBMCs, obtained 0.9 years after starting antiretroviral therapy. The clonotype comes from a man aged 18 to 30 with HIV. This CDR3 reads CASSLTSGDTQYF. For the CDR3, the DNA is TGCGCCAGCAGCTTAACTAGCGGAGATACGCAGTATTTT.